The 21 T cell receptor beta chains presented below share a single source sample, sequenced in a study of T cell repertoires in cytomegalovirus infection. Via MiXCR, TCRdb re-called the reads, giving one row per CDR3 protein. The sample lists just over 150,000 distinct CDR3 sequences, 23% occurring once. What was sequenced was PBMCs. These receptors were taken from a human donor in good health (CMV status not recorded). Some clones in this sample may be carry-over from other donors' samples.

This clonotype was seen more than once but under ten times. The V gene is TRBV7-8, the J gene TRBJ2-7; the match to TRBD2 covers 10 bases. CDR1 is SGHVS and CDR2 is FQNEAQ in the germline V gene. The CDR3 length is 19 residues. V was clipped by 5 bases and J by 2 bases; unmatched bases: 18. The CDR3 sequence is CASSPKDPSGSLGAYEQYF. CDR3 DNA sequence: TGTGCCAGCAGCCCTAAGGACCCTAGCGGGAGCCTTGGGGCCTACGAGCAGTACTTC.

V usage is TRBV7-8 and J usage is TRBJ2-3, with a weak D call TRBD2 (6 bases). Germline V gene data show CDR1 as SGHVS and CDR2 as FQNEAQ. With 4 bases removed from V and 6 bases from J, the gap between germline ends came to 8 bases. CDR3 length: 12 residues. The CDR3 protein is CASSSGLDTQYF. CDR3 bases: TGTGCCAGCAGCTCGGGACTGGATACGCAGTATTTT.

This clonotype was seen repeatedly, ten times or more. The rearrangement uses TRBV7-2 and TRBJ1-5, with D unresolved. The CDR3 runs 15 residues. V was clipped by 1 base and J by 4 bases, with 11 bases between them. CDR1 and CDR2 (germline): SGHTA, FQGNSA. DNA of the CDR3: TGTGCCAGCAGCTTAGACGGCGGGAAAAATCAGCCCCAGCATTTT. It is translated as CASSLDGGKNQPQHF.

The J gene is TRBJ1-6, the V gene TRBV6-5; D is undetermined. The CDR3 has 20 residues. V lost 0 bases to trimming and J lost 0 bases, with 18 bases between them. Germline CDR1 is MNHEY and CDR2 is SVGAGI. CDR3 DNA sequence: TGTGCCAGCAGTTACTCGAATTTGGTTTCGGGGAACTCCTATAATTCACCCCTCCACTTT. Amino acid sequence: CASSYSNLVSGNSYNSPLHF.

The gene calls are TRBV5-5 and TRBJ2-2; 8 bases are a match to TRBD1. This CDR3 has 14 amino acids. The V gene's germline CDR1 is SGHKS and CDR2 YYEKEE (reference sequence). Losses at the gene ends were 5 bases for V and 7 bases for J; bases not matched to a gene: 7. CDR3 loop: CASSSRTGIGELFF. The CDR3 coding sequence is TGTGCCAGCAGTTCAAGGACAGGGATCGGGGAGCTGTTTTTT. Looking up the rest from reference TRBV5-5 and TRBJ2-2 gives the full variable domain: DAGVTQSPTHLIKTRGQQVTLRCSPISGHKSVSWYQQVLGQGPQFIFQYYEKEERGRGNFPDRFSARQFPNYSSELNVNALLLGDSALYLCASSSRTGIGELFFGEGSRLTVL.

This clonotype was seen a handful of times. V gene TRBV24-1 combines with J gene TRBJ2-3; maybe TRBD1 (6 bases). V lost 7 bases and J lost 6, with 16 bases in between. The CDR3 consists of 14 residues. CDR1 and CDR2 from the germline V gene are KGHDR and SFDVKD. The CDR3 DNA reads TGTGCCACCAGAGATCAGGGGTTATCGGATACGCAGTATTTT. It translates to CATRDQGLSDTQYF.

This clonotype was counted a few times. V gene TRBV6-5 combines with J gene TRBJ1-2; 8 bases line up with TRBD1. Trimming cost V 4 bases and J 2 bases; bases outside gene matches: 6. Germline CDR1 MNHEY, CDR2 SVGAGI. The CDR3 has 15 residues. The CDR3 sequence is CASSSPRGLNYGYTF. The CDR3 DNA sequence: TGTGCCAGCAGTTCCCCCAGGGGGCTGAACTATGGCTACACCTTC.

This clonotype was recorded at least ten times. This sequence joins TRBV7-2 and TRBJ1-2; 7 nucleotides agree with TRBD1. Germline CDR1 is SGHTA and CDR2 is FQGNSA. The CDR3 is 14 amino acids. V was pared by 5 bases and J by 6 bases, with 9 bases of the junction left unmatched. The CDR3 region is CASSPDREVNGYTF. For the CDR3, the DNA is TGTGCCAGCAGCCCCGACAGGGAAGTGAATGGCTACACCTTC. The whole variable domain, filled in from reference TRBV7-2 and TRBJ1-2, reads GAGVSQSPSNKVTEKGKDVELRCDPISGHTALYWYRQSLGQGLEFLIYFQGNSAPDKSGLPSDRFSAERTGGSVSTLTIQRTQQEDSAVYLCASSPDREVNGYTFGSGTRLTVV.

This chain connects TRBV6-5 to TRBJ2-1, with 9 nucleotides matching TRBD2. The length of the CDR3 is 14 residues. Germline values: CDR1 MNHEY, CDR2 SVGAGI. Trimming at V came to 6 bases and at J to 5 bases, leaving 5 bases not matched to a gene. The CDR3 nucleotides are TGTGCCAGCAGCCCCGAGCGGGGGGACAATGAGCAGTTCTTC. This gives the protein CASSPERGDNEQFF.

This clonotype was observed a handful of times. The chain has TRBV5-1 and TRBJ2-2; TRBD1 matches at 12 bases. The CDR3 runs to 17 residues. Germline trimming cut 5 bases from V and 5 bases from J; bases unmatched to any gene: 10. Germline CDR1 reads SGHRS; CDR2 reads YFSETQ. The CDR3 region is CASRPRPGQGATGELFF. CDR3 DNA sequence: TGCGCCAGCAGACCACGACCGGGACAGGGGGCGACCGGGGAGCTGTTTTTT.

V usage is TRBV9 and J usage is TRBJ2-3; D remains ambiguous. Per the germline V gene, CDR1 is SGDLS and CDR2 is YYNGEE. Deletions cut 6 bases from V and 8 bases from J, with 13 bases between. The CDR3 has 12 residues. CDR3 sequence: CASTPDDGTQYF. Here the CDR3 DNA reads TGTGCCAGCACCCCCGACGACGGTACGCAGTATTTT. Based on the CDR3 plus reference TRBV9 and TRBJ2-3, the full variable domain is DSGVTQTPKHLITATGQRVTLRCSPRSGDLSVYWYQQSLDQGLQFLIQYYNGEERAKGNILERFSAQQFPDLHSELNLSSLELGDSALYFCASTPDDGTQYFGPGTRLTVL.

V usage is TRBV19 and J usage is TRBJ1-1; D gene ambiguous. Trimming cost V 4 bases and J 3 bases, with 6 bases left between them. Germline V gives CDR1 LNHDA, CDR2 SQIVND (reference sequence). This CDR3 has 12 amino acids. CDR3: CASSTEYTEAFF. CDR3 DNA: TGTGCCAGTAGTACAGAATACACTGAAGCTTTCTTT.

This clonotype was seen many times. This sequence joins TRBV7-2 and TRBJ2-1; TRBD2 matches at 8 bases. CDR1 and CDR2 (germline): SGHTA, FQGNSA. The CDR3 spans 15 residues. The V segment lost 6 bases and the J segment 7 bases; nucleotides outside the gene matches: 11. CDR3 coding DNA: TGTGCCAGCAGGACCTCTGCGGGGGGTATGAATGAGCAGTTCTTC. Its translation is CASRTSAGGMNEQFF.

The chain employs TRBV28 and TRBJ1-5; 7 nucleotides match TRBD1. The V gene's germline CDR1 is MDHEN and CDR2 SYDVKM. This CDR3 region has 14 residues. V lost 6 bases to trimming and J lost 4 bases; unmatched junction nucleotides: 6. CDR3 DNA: TGTGCCAGCAGACCTGACAGGGCTAATCAGCCCCAGCATTTT. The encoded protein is CASRPDRANQPQHF.

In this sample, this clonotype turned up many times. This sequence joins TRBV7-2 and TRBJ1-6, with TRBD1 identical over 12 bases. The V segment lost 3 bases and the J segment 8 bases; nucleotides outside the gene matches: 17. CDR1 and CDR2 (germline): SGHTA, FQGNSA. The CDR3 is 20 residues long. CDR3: CASSFTGTGGARIPYSPLHF. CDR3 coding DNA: TGTGCCAGCAGCTTCACCGGGACAGGGGGCGCGCGGATCCCCTATTCACCCCTCCACTTT.

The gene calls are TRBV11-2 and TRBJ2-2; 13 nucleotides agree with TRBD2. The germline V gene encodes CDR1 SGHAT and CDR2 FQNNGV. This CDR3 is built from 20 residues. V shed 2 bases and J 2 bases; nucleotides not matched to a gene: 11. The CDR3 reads CASSLPQMTSGGTNTGELFF. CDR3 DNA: TGTGCCAGCAGCTTACCTCAAATGACTAGCGGGGGGACTAACACCGGGGAGCTGTTTTTT.

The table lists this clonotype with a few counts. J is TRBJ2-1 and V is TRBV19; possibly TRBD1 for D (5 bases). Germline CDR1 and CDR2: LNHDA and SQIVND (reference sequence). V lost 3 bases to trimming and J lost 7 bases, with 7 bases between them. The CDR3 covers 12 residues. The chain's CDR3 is CASSIRTNEQFF. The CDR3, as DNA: TGTGCCAGTAGTATTAGGACAAATGAGCAGTTCTTC.

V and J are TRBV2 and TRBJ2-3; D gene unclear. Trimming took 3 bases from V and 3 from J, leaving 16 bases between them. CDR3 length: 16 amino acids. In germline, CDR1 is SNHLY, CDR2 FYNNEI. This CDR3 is CASSEYAVPPTDTQYF. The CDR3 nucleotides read TGTGCCAGCAGTGAGTACGCAGTGCCCCCTACAGATACGCAGTATTTT.

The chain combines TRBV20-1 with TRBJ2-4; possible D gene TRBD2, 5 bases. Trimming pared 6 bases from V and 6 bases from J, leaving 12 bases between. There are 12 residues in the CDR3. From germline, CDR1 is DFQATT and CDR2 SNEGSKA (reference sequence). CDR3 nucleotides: TGCAGTGCCCCGGGGTTAGGAAACATTCAGTACTTC. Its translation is CSAPGLGNIQYF.

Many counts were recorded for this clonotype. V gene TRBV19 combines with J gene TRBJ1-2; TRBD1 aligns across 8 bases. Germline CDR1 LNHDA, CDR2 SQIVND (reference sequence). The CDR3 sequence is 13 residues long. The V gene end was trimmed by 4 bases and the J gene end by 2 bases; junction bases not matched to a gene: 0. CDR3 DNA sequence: TGTGCCAGTAGTACAGGGGGCAACTATGGCTACACCTTC. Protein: CASSTGGNYGYTF. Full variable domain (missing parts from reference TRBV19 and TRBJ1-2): DGGITQSPKYLFRKEGQNVTLSCEQNLNHDAMYWYRQDPGQGLRLIYYSQIVNDFQKGDIAEGYSVSREKKESFPLTVTSAQKNPTAFYLCASSTGGNYGYTFGSGTRLTVV.

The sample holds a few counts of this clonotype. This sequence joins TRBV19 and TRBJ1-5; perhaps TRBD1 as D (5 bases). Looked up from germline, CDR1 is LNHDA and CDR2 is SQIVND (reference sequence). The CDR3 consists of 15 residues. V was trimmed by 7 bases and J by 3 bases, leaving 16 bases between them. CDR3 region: CASTIRGEFNQPQHF. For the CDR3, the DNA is TGTGCCAGTACCATTCGAGGGGAATTCAATCAGCCCCAGCATTTT.